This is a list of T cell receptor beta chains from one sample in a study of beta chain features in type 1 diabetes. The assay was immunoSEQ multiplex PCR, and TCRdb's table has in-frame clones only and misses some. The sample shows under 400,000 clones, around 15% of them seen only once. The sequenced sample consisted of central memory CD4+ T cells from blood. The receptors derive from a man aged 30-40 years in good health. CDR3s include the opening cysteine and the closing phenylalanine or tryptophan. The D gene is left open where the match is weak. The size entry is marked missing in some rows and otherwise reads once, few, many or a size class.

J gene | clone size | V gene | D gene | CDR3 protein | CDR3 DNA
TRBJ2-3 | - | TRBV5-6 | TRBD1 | CASSSASRGLLTDTQYF | TGTGCCAGCAGCTCCGCATCCAGGGGGCTCCTCACAGATACGCAGTATTTT
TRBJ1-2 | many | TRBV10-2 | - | CASSESSTESYGYTF | TGCGCCAGCAGTGAATCCTCGACCGAAAGCTATGGCTACACCTTC
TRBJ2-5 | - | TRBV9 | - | CASSVDSGQETQYF | TGTGCCAGCAGCGTCGACAGTGGCCAAGAGACCCAGTACTTC
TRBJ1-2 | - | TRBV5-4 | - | CASSLETGYGYTF | TGTGCCAGCAGCTTGGAAACGGGCTATGGCTACACCTTC
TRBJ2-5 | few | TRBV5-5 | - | CASTRPGAKETQYF | TGTGCCAGCACCAGACCCGGGGCGAAGGAGACCCAGTACTTC
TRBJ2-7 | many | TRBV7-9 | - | CASSQGRAAYEQYF | TGTGCCAGCAGCCAGGGGAGGGCCGCCTACGAGCAGTACTTC
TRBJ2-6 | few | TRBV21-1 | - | CASSKTPGQGITGANVLTF | TGTGCCAGCAGCAAAACCCCGGGACAGGGAATTACTGGGGCCAACGTCCTGACTTTC
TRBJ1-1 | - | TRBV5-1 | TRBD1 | CASSLQGFGNTEAFF | TGCGCCAGCAGCTTACAGGGGTTTGGGAACACTGAAGCTTTCTTT
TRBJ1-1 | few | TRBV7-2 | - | CASMGWRNTEAFF | TGTGCCAGTATGGGTTGGCGGAACACTGAAGCTTTCTTT
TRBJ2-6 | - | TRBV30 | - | CAWSVGNSGANVLTF | TGTGCCTGGAGTGTAGGCAACTCTGGGGCCAACGTCCTGACTTTC
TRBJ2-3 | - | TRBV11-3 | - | CASSFEGLADTQYF | TGTGCCAGCAGCTTTGAGGGATTGGCAGATACGCAGTATTTT
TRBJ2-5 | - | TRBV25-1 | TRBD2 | CASSEYRGGSGETQYF | TGTGCCAGCAGTGAATATAGAGGCGGGAGTGGTGAGACCCAGTACTTC
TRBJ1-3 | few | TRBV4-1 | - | CASSHDPNGHSGNTIYF | TGCGCCAGCAGCCATGACCCCAACGGGCACTCTGGAAACACCATATATTTT
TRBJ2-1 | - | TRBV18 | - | CASSPRTELSYNEQFF | TGTGCCAGCTCACCACGCACTGAGCTCTCCTACAATGAGCAGTTCTTC
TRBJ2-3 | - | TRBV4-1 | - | CASSREDTQYF | TGCGCCAGCAGCAGGGAGGATACGCAGTATTTT
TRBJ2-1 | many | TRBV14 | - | CASSQNRVVDEQFF | TGTGCCAGCAGCCAAAACAGGGTGGTCGATGAGCAGTTCTTC
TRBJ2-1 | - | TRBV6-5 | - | CAINGAADEQFF | TGTGCCATCAACGGAGCGGCCGATGAGCAGTTCTTC
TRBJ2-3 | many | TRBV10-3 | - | CAISEGITGGSPDTQYF | TGTGCCATCAGTGAAGGCATTACCGGGGGTTCCCCAGATACGCAGTATTTT
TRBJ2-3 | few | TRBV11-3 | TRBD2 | CASSSLAGAITTDTQYF | TGTGCCAGCAGCTCCCTAGCGGGAGCCATCACTACAGATACGCAGTATTTT
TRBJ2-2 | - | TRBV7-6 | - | CASSLTGQNTGELFF | TGTGCCAGCAGCTTAACAGGACAGAACACCGGGGAGCTGTTTTTT
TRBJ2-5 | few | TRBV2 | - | CASSVYRQETQYF | TGTGCCAGCAGTGTGTATAGGCAAGAGACCCAGTACTTC
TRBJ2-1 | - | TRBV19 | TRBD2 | CASHGRGGDEQFF | TGTGCCAGTCATGGGCGGGGGGGCGATGAGCAGTTCTTC
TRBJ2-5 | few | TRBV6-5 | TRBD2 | CAAGRGRQETQYF | TGTGCCGCCGGGCGGGGGAGGCAAGAGACCCAGTACTTC
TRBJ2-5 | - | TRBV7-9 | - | CASSWGQETQYF | TGTGCCAGCAGCTGGGGTCAAGAGACCCAGTACTTC
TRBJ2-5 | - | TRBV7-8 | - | CASSLYSQETQYF | TGTGCCAGCAGCTTATACTCCCAAGAGACCCAGTACTTC
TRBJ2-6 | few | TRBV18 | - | CASSLENSGANVLTF | TGTGCCAGCTCACTAGAGAACTCTGGGGCCAACGTCCTGACTTTC
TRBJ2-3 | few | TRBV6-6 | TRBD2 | CASGGAGGRVTQYF | TGTGCCAGCGGAGGAGCGGGGGGGCGGGTTACGCAGTATTTT
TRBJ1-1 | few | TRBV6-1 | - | CAISESWQLENTEAFF | TGTGCCATCAGTGAGTCCTGGCAGTTGGAGAACACTGAAGCTTTCTTT
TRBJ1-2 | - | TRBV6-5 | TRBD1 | CASSYSPGQRFGGYTF | TGTGCCAGCAGTTATTCTCCGGGACAGAGGTTTGGTGGCTACACCTTC
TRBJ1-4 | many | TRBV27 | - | CASSTHRVGGEKLFF | TGTGCCAGCAGTACCCACAGGGTAGGAGGTGAAAAACTGTTTTTT
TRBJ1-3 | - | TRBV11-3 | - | CASSLGGRRLISGNTIYF | TGTGCCAGCAGTCTAGGCGGGAGGCGTCTAATCTCTGGAAACACCATATATTTT
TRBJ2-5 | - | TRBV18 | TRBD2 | CASSRRTSGRAVETQYF | TGTGCCAGCTCACGACGGACTAGCGGGAGGGCGGTGGAGACCCAGTACTTC
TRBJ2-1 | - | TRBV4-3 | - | CASSQKDRSRGGEQFF | TGCGCCAGCAGCCAAAAAGACAGGTCTCGGGGAGGTGAGCAGTTCTTC
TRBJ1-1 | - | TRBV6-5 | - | CAISDAGATEAFF | TGTGCCATCAGTGACGCTGGGGCCACTGAAGCTTTCTTT
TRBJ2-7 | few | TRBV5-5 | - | CASSLDGAGAYEQYF | TGTGCCAGCAGCTTGGACGGGGCAGGAGCCTACGAGCAGTACTTC
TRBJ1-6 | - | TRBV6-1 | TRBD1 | CASSADRDYNSPLHF | TGTGCCAGCAGCGCGGACAGGGACTATAATTCACCCCTCCACTTT
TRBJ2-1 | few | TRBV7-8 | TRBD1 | CASGATGAATEQFF | TGTGCCAGCGGCGCGACAGGGGCGGCGACGGAGCAGTTCTTC
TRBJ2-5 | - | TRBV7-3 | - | CASSLLPEVGTQYF | TGTGCCAGCAGCTTACTACCGGAGGTCGGGACCCAGTACTTC
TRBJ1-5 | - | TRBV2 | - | CASRRGQANQPQHF | TGTGCCAGCAGACGCGGACAAGCCAATCAGCCCCAGCATTTT
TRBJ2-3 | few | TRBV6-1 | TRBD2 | CASYSGGYTDTQYF | TGTGCCAGCTATAGCGGGGGGTACACAGATACGCAGTATTTT
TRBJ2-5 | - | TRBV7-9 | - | CATQGSGETQYF | TGTGCTACCCAGGGGTCGGGAGAGACCCAGTACTTC
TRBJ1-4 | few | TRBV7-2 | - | CASSLGVREKLFF | TGTGCCAGCAGCTTGGGAGTTCGGGAAAAACTGTTTTTT
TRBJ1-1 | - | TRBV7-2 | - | CASSSPRGLAFF | TGTGCCAGCAGCTCACCCCGGGGGCTTGCTTTCTTT
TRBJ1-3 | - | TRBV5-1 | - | CASSLKSDAGNTIYF | TGCGCCAGCAGCTTGAAGTCCGACGCTGGAAACACCATATATTTT
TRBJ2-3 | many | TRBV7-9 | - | CASSFGGGTDTQYF | TGTGCCAGCAGCTTCGGGGGAGGCACAGATACGCAGTATTTT
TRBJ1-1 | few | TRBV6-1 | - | CASSEAGLDTEAFF | TGTGCCAGCAGTGAAGCGGGGTTGGACACTGAAGCTTTCTTT
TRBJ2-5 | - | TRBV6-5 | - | CASGSGTSGTQYF | TGTGCCAGCGGATCCGGGACTTCGGGGACCCAGTACTTC
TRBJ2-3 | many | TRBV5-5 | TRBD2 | CASRRGLPSTDTQYF | TGTGCCAGCAGACGGGGACTACCTAGCACAGATACGCAGTATTTT
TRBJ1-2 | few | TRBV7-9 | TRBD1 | CASSLGDRGYGYTF | TGTGCCAGCAGCTTAGGGGACAGGGGCTATGGCTACACCTTC
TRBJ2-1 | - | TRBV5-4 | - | CASSLAGRASYNEQFF | TGTGCCAGCAGCTTGGCCGGGCGGGCCTCCTACAATGAGCAGTTCTTC
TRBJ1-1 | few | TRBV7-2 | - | CASIKSFGEPNTEAFF | TGTGCCAGCATCAAAAGTTTCGGGGAACCAAACACTGAAGCTTTCTTT
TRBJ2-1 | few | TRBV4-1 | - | CASSPLGNEQFF | TGCGCCAGCAGCCCCCTAGGCAATGAGCAGTTCTTC
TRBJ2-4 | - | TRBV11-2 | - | CASSSWTEANIQYF | TGTGCCAGCAGCTCCTGGACAGAAGCTAACATTCAGTACTTC
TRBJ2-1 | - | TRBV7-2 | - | CASSLGTTYNEQFF | TGTGCCAGCAGCTTAGGGACGACTTACAATGAGCAGTTCTTC
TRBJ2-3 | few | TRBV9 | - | CASSVGELRDTQYF | TGTGCCAGCAGCGTTGGGGAGCTAAGGGATACGCAGTATTTT